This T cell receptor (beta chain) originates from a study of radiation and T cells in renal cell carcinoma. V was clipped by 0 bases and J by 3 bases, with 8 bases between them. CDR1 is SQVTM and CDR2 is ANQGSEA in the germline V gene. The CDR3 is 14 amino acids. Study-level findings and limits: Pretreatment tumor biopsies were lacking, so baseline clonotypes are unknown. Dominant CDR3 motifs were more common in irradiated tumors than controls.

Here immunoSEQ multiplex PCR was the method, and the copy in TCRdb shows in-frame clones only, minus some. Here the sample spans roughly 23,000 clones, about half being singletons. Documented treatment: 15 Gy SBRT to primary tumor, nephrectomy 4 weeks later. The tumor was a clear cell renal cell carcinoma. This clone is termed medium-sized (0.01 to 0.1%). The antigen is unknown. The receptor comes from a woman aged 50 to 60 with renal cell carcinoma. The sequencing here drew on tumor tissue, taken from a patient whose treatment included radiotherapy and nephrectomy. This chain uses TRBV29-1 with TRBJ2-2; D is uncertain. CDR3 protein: CSVEEVGDTGELFF. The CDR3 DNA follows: TGCAGCGTTGAAGAGGTCGGAGACACCGGGGAGCTGTTTTTT.